Listed below are T cell receptor beta chains from one sample, sequenced in a study of cytomegalovirus exposure and HLA in healthy donors. The protocol was immunoSEQ multiplex PCR, while the TCRdb copy is restricted to in-frame clones and leaves out a portion. The sample records 65,000 to 85,000 clones, roughly 89% being singletons. Sequenced material: PBMCs. The source is a woman aged 30 to 39 in good health and CMV-seronegative. Both conserved end residues are part of each CDR3. The D gene is left open where the match is weak. Only part of the rows carry a size: once, few, many, or a class if the clone is expanded.

>NA|NA|TRBV10-1|TRBJ2-7
TGCGCCAGCAGTGAGGACGGGGTTTCCTACGAGCAGTACTTC
CASSEDGVSYEQYF
>TRBD2|NA|TRBV7-8|TRBJ2-2
TGTGCCGGCAGCCCTCAGCGGGGGGGCACCGGGGAGCTGTTTTTT
CAGSPQRGGTGELFF
>NA|NA|TRBV6-6|TRBJ1-1
TGTGCCAGCAGTTACCTTCTGGCTCTTACATCTGAAGCTTTCTTT
CASSYLLALTSEAFF
>NA|few|TRBV7-9|TRBJ1-5
TGTGCCAGCAGCCCCGGAGGTACGGAGGGCAATCAGCCCCAGCATTTT
CASSPGGTEGNQPQHF
>TRBD2|NA|TRBV28|TRBJ2-3
TGTGCCAGCAGTTTAGAGGCTCTAGCGGGGCTGCAGTATTTT
CASSLEALAGLQYF
>NA|NA|TRBV19|TRBJ1-1
TGTGCCAGTAGCAGGGGAGGGGCCACTGAAGCTTTCTTT
CASSRGGATEAFF
>TRBD1|NA|TRBV13|TRBJ2-1
TGTGCCAGCAGCTTACCGGGACAGGGTGATGAGCAGTTCTTC
CASSLPGQGDEQFF
>NA|NA|TRBV2|TRBJ2-2
TGTGCCAGCAGTGACGAGGATCCGCAACTAGCCGGGGAGCTGTTTTTT
CASSDEDPQLAGELFF
>TRBD2|NA|TRBV2|TRBJ2-7
TGTGCCAGCAGTGAACTAGCGGGAAACGAGCAGTACTTC
CASSELAGNEQYF
>TRBD1|NA|TRBV5-1|TRBJ2-2
TGCGCCAGCAGCACAGGGGAGAGCACCGGGGAGCTGTTTTTT
CASSTGESTGELFF
>NA|few|TRBV5-6|TRBJ1-3
TGTGCCAGCAGCTCGCTCGGACTGTTCTCAGGAAACACCATATATTTT
CASSSLGLFSGNTIYF
>TRBD1|NA|TRBV2|TRBJ2-3
TGTGCCAGCGATACAGGGGCTAGCACAGATACGCAGTATTTT
CASDTGASTDTQYF
>NA|NA|TRBV29-1|TRBJ1-1
TGCAGCGTTGTGACGACAGAAGAAGCTTTCTTT
CSVVTTEEAFF
>TRBD2|NA|TRBV7-8|TRBJ2-3
TGTGCCAGCAGCTCTAGGACTAGCGGGCCCTCAGATACGCAGTATTTT
CASSSRTSGPSDTQYF
>NA|NA|TRBV6-1|TRBJ1-2
TGTGCCAGCAGGCTCTCGGGGGGGGGAAATGGCTACACCTTC
CASRLSGGGNGYTF
>NA|NA|TRBV7-2|TRBJ2-7
TGTGCCAGCAGCCCAACGAGGGTTTACGAGCAGTACTTC
CASSPTRVYEQYF
>TRBD2|NA|TRBV30|TRBJ2-1
TGTGCCTGGACCGACGACGGGAGGGGATCCTACAATGAGCAGTTCTTC
CAWTDDGRGSYNEQFF
>TRBD2|NA|TRBV11-3|TRBJ2-5
TGTGCCAGCAGCTTAGGTGGGACTAGCGGGGGTAAGACCCAGTACTTC
CASSLGGTSGGKTQYF
>NA|NA|TRBV28|TRBJ2-7
TGTGCCAGCATCACAGGGGGGGACGAGCAGTACTTC
CASITGGDEQYF
>TRBD2|NA|TRBV4-2|TRBJ2-1
TGTGCCAGCAGCCAAGAGGCGGGAGGGCTTTCTGGGGGCTCCTACAATGAGCAGTTCTTC
CASSQEAGGLSGGSYNEQFF
>TRBD2|NA|TRBV28|TRBJ2-7
TGTGCCAGCAGTTCTGGGGGGAGCGGGGCAACCTACGAGCAGTACTTC
CASSSGGSGATYEQYF
>NA|few|TRBV6-1|TRBJ2-6
TGTGCCAGCAGTCTCTCTGGGGCCAACGTCCTGACTTTC
CASSLSGANVLTF
>NA|NA|TRBV25-1|TRBJ1-4
TGTGCCAGCAGTGAACACACCTTAACAACTAATGAAAAACTGTTTTTT
CASSEHTLTTNEKLFF
>NA|NA|TRBV6-5|TRBJ2-3
TGTGCCAGCCGCAAACAGGGCACAGATACGCAGTATTTT
CASRKQGTDTQYF
>NA|NA|TRBV11-2|TRBJ1-2
TGTGCCAGCAGCTCTTCTGTGGGCTACACCTTC
CASSSSVGYTF
>NA|NA|TRBV28|TRBJ2-4
TGTGCCAGCAGTTTAAGAGTAGCCAAAAACATTCAGTACTTC
CASSLRVAKNIQYF
>TRBD1|NA|TRBV28|TRBJ2-1
TGTGCCAGCATCTCCCGGGGACAGGGCTCCTACAATGAGCAGTTCTTC
CASISRGQGSYNEQFF
>NA|NA|TRBV30|TRBJ1-5
TGTGCCTGGAGTGGGGGGCCGAATCAGCCCCAGCATTTT
CAWSGGPNQPQHF
>NA|NA|TRBV4-1|TRBJ2-7
TGCGCCAGCAGCTCCCAACCGGGACACCCCTACGAGCAGTACTTC
CASSSQPGHPYEQYF
>NA|NA|TRBV5-4|TRBJ2-7
TGTGCCAGCAGCTTGGCAGGGGCCCTCTACGAGCAGTACTTC
CASSLAGALYEQYF
>NA|NA|TRBV15|TRBJ1-2
TGTGCCACCAGCAGAGTGGGTCGGGCGGGAATGCGAGATGGCTACACCTTC
CATSRVGRAGMRDGYTF
>NA|NA|TRBV28|TRBJ2-6
TGTGCCAGCAGTTTATTGGGGGGAACTGGGGCCAACGTCCTGACTTTC
CASSLLGGTGANVLTF
>TRBD2|NA|TRBV5-1|TRBJ2-1
TGCGCCAGCAGCCGACTAGCGGGAGGAGGTTTGGATGAGCAGTTCTTC
CASSRLAGGGLDEQFF
>TRBD2|NA|TRBV5-1|TRBJ2-5
TGCGCCAGCAGCGGGGGACTAGCGGTCCAAGAGACCCAGTACTTC
CASSGGLAVQETQYF
>NA|NA|TRBV7-9|TRBJ2-5
TGTGCCAGCAGCTTCGATTCCGACCGGGTGATAATGGAGACCCAGTACTTC
CASSFDSDRVIMETQYF
>NA|NA|TRBV28|TRBJ1-5
TGTGCCAGCAGGATCTCAGCCGGGGGGCAGCCCCAGCATTTT
CASRISAGGQPQHF
>NA|NA|TRBV7-3|TRBJ1-1
TGTGCCAGCAGCTCTGGGGGGGTTGGGACTGAAGCTTTCTTT
CASSSGGVGTEAFF
>NA|NA|TRBV19|TRBJ1-6
TGTGCCTGTGTCAGGGTTCCACCCCTCCACTTT
CACVRVPPLHF
>TRBD1|few|TRBV4-2|TRBJ1-4
TGTGCCAGCAGCCAAGATGGGACAGGGGGAGAAAAACTGTTTTTT
CASSQDGTGGEKLFF
>NA|NA|TRBV19|TRBJ1-3
TGTGCCAGTAGTAGACAGTCCTCTGGAAACACCATATATTTT
CASSRQSSGNTIYF
>NA|NA|TRBV6-1|TRBJ2-1
TGTGCCAGCAGTGTTCAGGGGATCCACAATGAGCAGTTCTTC
CASSVQGIHNEQFF
>NA|NA|TRBV9|TRBJ1-1
TGTGCCAGCAGCTTGGCAGGGGCCCTGAACACTGAAGCTTTCTTT
CASSLAGALNTEAFF
>NA|NA|TRBV12-5|TRBJ1-5
TGTGCTAGTGGTTTATCCCTGACAGCCAACAATCAGCCCCAGCATTTT
CASGLSLTANNQPQHF
>NA|NA|TRBV19|TRBJ1-1
TGTGCCAACCTAGATGGTTCGAGGACTGAAGCTTTCTTT
CANLDGSRTEAFF
>NA|NA|TRBV7-2|TRBJ2-2
TGTGCCAGCAGCGTGGGACTTTACACCGGGGAGCTGTTTTTT
CASSVGLYTGELFF
>TRBD1|NA|TRBV5-6|TRBJ1-5
TGTGCCAGCAGCCTAGGACAGGGAGGTCAGCCCCAGCATTTT
CASSLGQGGQPQHF
>NA|NA|TRBV6-1|TRBJ1-2
TGTGCCAGCAGTGAAGGGACAGCGGGGTACTATGGCTACACCTTC
CASSEGTAGYYGYTF
>NA|NA|TRBV19|TRBJ1-2
TGTGCCAGTAGTATAGGGGGGCAGTTACTTGGCTACACCTTC
CASSIGGQLLGYTF
>TRBD2|NA|TRBV12-5|TRBJ2-7
TGTGCTAGTGGTCCCCGCGGGGGGCCAGACGAGCAGTACTTC
CASGPRGGPDEQYF
>TRBD1|NA|TRBV6-5|TRBJ1-2
TGTGCCAGCAGTTACTCAGGGGGCGGTTATGGCTACACCTTC
CASSYSGGGYGYTF
>TRBD2|NA|TRBV7-9|TRBJ2-7
TGTTCCAGCAGCTTGGGGGGACTAGCGAGCGAGCAGTACTTC
CSSSLGGLASEQYF
>NA|NA|TRBV10-3|TRBJ2-3
TGTGCCACCCACCCTGCTAGTAGAGGTTCAGATACGCAGTATTTT
CATHPASRGSDTQYF
>TRBD2|NA|TRBV9|TRBJ2-7
TGTGCCAGCAGCGCGGGGACTAGCGGGAGGAGCTCCTACGAGCAGTACTTC
CASSAGTSGRSSYEQYF
>TRBD2|NA|TRBV6-6|TRBJ2-5
TGTGCCAGCAGTTACCGGGGACTAGCGGGAGAGACCCAGTACTTC
CASSYRGLAGETQYF